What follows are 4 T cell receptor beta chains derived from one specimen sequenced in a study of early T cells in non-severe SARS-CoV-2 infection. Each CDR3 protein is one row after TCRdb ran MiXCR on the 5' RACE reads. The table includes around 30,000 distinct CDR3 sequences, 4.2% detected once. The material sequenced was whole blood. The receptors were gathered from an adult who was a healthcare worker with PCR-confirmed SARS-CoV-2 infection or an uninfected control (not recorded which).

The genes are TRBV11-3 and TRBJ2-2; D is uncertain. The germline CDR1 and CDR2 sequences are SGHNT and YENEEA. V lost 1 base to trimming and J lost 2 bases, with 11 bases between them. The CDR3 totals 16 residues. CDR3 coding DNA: TGTGCCAGCAGCTTAGGTGTTGGGGTTAACACCGGGGAGCTGTTTTTT. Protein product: CASSLGVGVNTGELFF.

In DNA, the CDR3 is TGTGCCAGCAGTTACAAAGGGGCCGGGGAGCTGTTTTTT. Protein product: CASSYKGAGELFF. The chain links TRBV6-6 to TRBJ2-2, with D tentatively TRBD1 (5 bases). Trimming pared 2 bases from V and 6 bases from J, leaving 7 bases between. Germline V gene lookup returns CDR1 MNHNY and CDR2 SVGAGI (reference sequence). The CDR3 has 13 residues.

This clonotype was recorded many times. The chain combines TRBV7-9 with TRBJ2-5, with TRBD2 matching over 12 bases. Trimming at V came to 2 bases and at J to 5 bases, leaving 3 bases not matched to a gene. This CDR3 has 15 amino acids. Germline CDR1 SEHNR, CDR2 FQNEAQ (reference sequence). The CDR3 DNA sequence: TGTGCCAGCAGCTTACCTAGCGGGAGGGCCGAGACCCAGTACTTC. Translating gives CASSLPSGRAETQYF.

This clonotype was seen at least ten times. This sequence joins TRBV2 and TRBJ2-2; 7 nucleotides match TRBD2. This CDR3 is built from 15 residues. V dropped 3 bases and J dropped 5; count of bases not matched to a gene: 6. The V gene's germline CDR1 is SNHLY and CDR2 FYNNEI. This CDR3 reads CASSDATSKTGELFF. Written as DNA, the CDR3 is TGTGCCAGCAGTGATGCGACTAGCAAAACCGGGGAGCTGTTTTTT.